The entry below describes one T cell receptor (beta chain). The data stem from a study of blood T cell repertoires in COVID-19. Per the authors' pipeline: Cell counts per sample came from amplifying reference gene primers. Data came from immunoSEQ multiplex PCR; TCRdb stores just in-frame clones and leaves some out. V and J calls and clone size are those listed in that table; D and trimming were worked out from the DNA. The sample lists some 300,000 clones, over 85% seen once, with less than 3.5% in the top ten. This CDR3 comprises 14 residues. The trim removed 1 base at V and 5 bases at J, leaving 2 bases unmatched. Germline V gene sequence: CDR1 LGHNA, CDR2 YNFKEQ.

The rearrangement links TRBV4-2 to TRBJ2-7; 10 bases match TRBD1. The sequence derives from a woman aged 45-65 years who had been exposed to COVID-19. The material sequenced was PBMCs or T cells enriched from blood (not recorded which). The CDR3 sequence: CASSQGGQGHEQYF. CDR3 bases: TGTGCCAGCAGCCAAGGGGGACAGGGGCACGAGCAGTACTTC.